The rows below give T cell receptor beta chains drawn from one sample of a study of blood T cell repertoires in COVID-19. Profiled with immunoSEQ multiplex PCR; TCRdb holds only in-frame clones, not every one. Of 270,000 or so clones in the sample, about 81% were seen once. Sequencing was carried out using peripheral blood. These receptors were obtained from a human donor with COVID-19, enrolled during active disease. The donor label of this sample is uncertain. CDR3s include the opening cysteine and the closing phenylalanine or tryptophan. The D gene is left open where the match is weak. Only part of the rows carry a size: once, few, many, or a class if the clone is expanded.

clone_size,j_call,v_call,d_call,cdr3_nt,cdr3_aa
-,TRBJ1-6,TRBV5-6,-,TGTGCCAGCAGCTTCCCTGACAGTTATTCACCCCTCCACTTT,CASSFPDSYSPLHF
few,TRBJ2-7,TRBV11-2,-,TGTGCCAGCAGCTTAGATCCAGGGAGGTCCTACGAGCAGTACTTC,CASSLDPGRSYEQYF
-,TRBJ2-3,TRBV27,-,TGTGCCAGCAGTTTAAACTCAGGGGTTACGCAGTATTTT,CASSLNSGVTQYF
-,TRBJ1-5,TRBV3-1/TRBV3-2,TRBD1,TGTGCCAGCAGTCGCGGACAGGTCAATCAGCCCCAGCATTTT,CASSRGQVNQPQHF
few,TRBJ2-2,TRBV6-4,-,TGTGCCAGCAGTGAAGGAGGATTAAACACCGGGGAGCTGTTTTTT,CASSEGGLNTGELFF
-,TRBJ2-7,TRBV27,TRBD1,TGTGCCAGCAGTTTCGGACAGGGGGCGCGCCACGAGCAGTACTTC,CASSFGQGARHEQYF
-,TRBJ2-1,TRBV5-1,TRBD2,TGCGCCAGCAGCTTCTGGACTAGCGGGAGCTCCTACAATGAGCAGTTCTTC,CASSFWTSGSSYNEQFF
-,TRBJ2-7,TRBV6-5,TRBD2,TGTGCCAGCAGTCGACTAGCGGGGGACTACGAGCAGTACTTC,CASSRLAGDYEQYF
-,TRBJ2-7,TRBV15,TRBD2,TGTGCCACCAGCAGTCTAACCGGGACTAGCGGGAGGCCTGCGTCCTACGAGCAGTACTTC,CATSSLTGTSGRPASYEQYF
-,TRBJ1-5,TRBV19,TRBD1,TGTGCCAGCAGGGACCGACAGGGGCATTTGGAGCCCCAGCATTTT,CASRDRQGHLEPQHF